This T cell receptor beta chain was documented in a study of T cells in Graves' hyperthyroidism and ophthalmopathy. As for the study in general: Specimen type is peripheral blood, collected at initial diagnosis prior to any treatment.

Patients showing uncontrolled infection, other autoimmune disease, pregnancy or lactation were ineligible. Predating any ophthalmopathy symptoms, the blood sample was taken at first hyperthyroidism diagnosis. Amplification of TCR beta CDR3 regions was performed using RNA transcripts as template. First-round RT-PCR of the TCR CDR3 relied on the HTBI primer set. TCRdb reprocessed the multiplex PCR reads with MiXCR, giving one entry per CDR3 protein. This table holds more than 250,000 distinct CDR3 sequences, about 15% found once. With regard to this clonotype: It is likely a read error, because the conserved phenylalanine at the end of the CDR3 is missing.

This CDR3 spans 13 amino acids. Germline V lookup: CDR1 MDHEN, CDR2 SYDVKM. V shed 11 bases and J 2 bases; nucleotides not matched to a gene: 7. The clonotype originates from a woman between 50 and 59 years old with Graves' hyperthyroidism that later progressed to Graves' ophthalmopathy. J is TRBJ2-3 and V is TRBV28; 7 bases match TRBD2. What was sequenced was blood. Written as DNA, the CDR3 is TGTGCCTTCTCCGGGACTACCACAGATACGCAGTATCTT. Its translation is CAFSGTTTDTQYL.